The rows below give T cell receptor beta chains drawn from one sample of a study of blood T cells in healthy people across ages. TCRdb ran MiXCR on the 5' RACE reads and lists one entry per CDR3 protein. The table has about 2 million distinct CDR3 sequences, roughly 52% seen once. Sequenced: blood. Every receptor here comes from a woman in her thirties or forties in good health. The CDR3 runs from the conserved cysteine through the conserved F or W. Fields, in order: J gene, V gene, clone size, D gene, CDR3 protein, CDR3 DNA. D genes are given only for firm matches. Clone size appears in some rows only: once, few, many, or a class for an expanded clone.

J: TRBJ2-7; V: TRBV29-1; size: few; D: -; CDR3: CSARGGERGEQYF; DNA: TGCAGCGCTCGAGGGGGGGAACGTGGGGAGCAGTACTTC
J: TRBJ1-6; V: TRBV20-1; size: -; D: -; CDR3: CSAGGDRGSPLHF; DNA: TGCAGTGCGGGGGGGGACCGGGGTTCACCCCTCCACTTT
J: TRBJ2-5; V: TRBV6-1; size: -; D: TRBD2; CDR3: CASSERAGRYQETQYF; DNA: TGTGCCAGCAGTGAAAGGGCCGGGAGGTACCAAGAGACCCAGTACTTC
J: TRBJ1-2; V: TRBV5-4; size: -; D: -; CDR3: CASSHKTTGFYGYTF; DNA: TGTGCCAGCAGCCATAAAACAACAGGGTTCTATGGCTACACCTTC
J: TRBJ2-3; V: TRBV7-8; size: many; D: -; CDR3: CASSGTRGSTDTQYF; DNA: TGTGCCAGCAGCGGGACCAGGGGTAGCACAGATACGCAGTATTTT
J: TRBJ1-2; V: TRBV20-1; size: -; D: -; CDR3: CSARDLRIPGGYTF; DNA: TGCAGTGCTAGAGACCTCCGGATCCCGGGAGGCTACACCTTC
J: TRBJ2-4; V: TRBV11-2; size: few; D: -; CDR3: CASSLVQGGDIQYF; DNA: TGTGCCAGCAGCTTAGTCCAGGGGGGGGACATTCAGTACTTC
J: TRBJ2-3; V: TRBV28; size: -; D: -; CDR3: CASSMGATDTQYF; DNA: TGTGCCAGCAGTATGGGGGCGACAGATACGCAGTATTTT
J: TRBJ2-5; V: TRBV6-6; size: -; D: -; CDR3: CASSKNRDKGTETQYF; DNA: TGTGCCAGCAGCAAGAACCGGGACAAAGGAACAGAGACCCAGTACTTC
J: TRBJ2-1; V: TRBV20-1; size: -; D: -; CDR3: CSARDSGQYNEQFF; DNA: TGCAGTGCTAGAGATAGCGGACAGTACAATGAGCAGTTCTTC
J: TRBJ2-5; V: TRBV2; size: -; D: -; CDR3: CASSGSVSVETQYF; DNA: TGTGCCAGCAGTGGGTCCGTATCGGTCGAGACCCAGTACTTC
J: TRBJ1-1; V: TRBV10-3; size: -; D: -; CDR3: CAISGGAEAFF; DNA: TGTGCCATCAGTGGGGGGGCTGAAGCTTTCTTT
J: TRBJ2-2; V: TRBV5-1; size: -; D: -; CDR3: CASTSRGSNTGELFF; DNA: TGCGCCAGCACCTCCCGGGGATCGAACACCGGGGAGCTGTTTTTT
J: TRBJ2-3; V: TRBV6-5; size: once; D: -; CDR3: CASRATRSDTQYF; DNA: TGTGCCAGCAGAGCGACTAGATCAGATACGCAGTATTTT
J: TRBJ1-1; V: TRBV7-2; size: -; D: TRBD1; CDR3: CASSPDRGRAEAFF; DNA: TGTGCCAGCAGCCCGGACAGGGGGCGGGCTGAAGCTTTCTTT
J: TRBJ2-1; V: TRBV11-3; size: -; D: -; CDR3: CASSLRERVSEQFF; DNA: TGTGCCAGCAGCTTACGGGAGAGGGTTAGTGAGCAGTTCTTC
J: TRBJ2-7; V: TRBV7-9; size: -; D: -; CDR3: CASSLVTGIGAYEQYF; DNA: TGTGCCAGCAGCTTAGTAACAGGGATCGGGGCCTACGAGCAGTACTTC
J: TRBJ1-2; V: TRBV7-9; size: -; D: TRBD1; CDR3: CASSLEGQRYGYTF; DNA: TGTGCCAGCAGCTTGGAGGGACAGAGATATGGCTACACCTTC
J: TRBJ2-1; V: TRBV20-1; size: -; D: -; CDR3: CSAARLVVEQFF; DNA: TGCAGTGCGGCGCGACTAGTGGTTGAGCAGTTCTTC
J: TRBJ2-7; V: TRBV6-6; size: -; D: -; CDR3: CASSYYDEQYF; DNA: TGTGCCAGCAGTTACTACGACGAGCAGTACTTC
J: TRBJ2-5; V: TRBV4-1; size: -; D: TRBD1; CDR3: CASSTPDRPVETQYF; DNA: TGCGCCAGCAGCACCCCGGACAGGCCAGTGGAGACCCAGTACTTC
J: TRBJ1-6; V: TRBV27; size: -; D: -; CDR3: CASSFSVGKAYNSPLHF; DNA: TGTGCCAGCAGTTTTTCTGTGGGGAAGGCCTATAATTCACCCCTCCACTTT
J: TRBJ1-2; V: TRBV9; size: -; D: -; CDR3: CASSEGQQELYGYTF; DNA: TGTGCCAGCAGCGAGGGACAACAGGAGCTCTATGGCTACACCTTC
J: TRBJ1-1; V: TRBV7-3; size: -; D: TRBD1; CDR3: CASSPSGQGYTEAFF; DNA: TGTGCCAGCAGCCCATCGGGACAGGGGTACACTGAAGCTTTCTTT
J: TRBJ2-7; V: TRBV6-5; size: few; D: -; CDR3: CASSFRDSGGEQYF; DNA: TGTGCCAGCAGTTTCCGGGACTCGGGTGGAGAGCAGTACTTC
J: TRBJ2-5; V: TRBV6-5; size: few; D: TRBD1; CDR3: CASSYPGRDSPYQETQYF; DNA: TGTGCCAGCAGTTACCCTGGAAGGGACAGCCCGTACCAAGAGACCCAGTACTTC
J: TRBJ2-7; V: TRBV18; size: few; D: -; CDR3: CASSPSTNNYEQYF; DNA: TGTGCCAGCTCACCTTCAACAAACAACTACGAGCAGTACTTC
J: TRBJ2-3; V: TRBV2; size: -; D: -; CDR3: CASSELRTGYTDTQYF; DNA: TGTGCCAGCAGTGAACTCCGCACAGGATACACAGATACGCAGTATTTT
J: TRBJ1-2; V: TRBV20-1; size: few; D: -; CDR3: CSARDPPRYTF; DNA: TGCAGTGCTAGAGATCCGCCGCGCTACACCTTC
J: TRBJ2-5; V: TRBV20-1; size: -; D: -; CDR3: CSALSHRGTSQETQYF; DNA: TGCAGTGCTCTTAGCCATCGCGGGACTTCGCAAGAGACCCAGTACTTC
J: TRBJ2-5; V: TRBV28; size: -; D: TRBD2; CDR3: CASRPPSTWTSGGEGTQYF; DNA: TGTGCCAGCAGACCTCCCTCAACTTGGACTAGCGGGGGGGAGGGGACCCAGTACTTC
J: TRBJ2-7; V: TRBV29-1; size: -; D: TRBD1; CDR3: CSSGGNNEQYF; DNA: TGCAGTTCAGGGGGCAACAATGAGCAGTACTTC
J: TRBJ2-7; V: TRBV7-2; size: -; D: -; CDR3: CASSPSYGSYEQYF; DNA: TGTGCCAGCAGCCCCTCATACGGATCCTACGAGCAGTACTTC
J: TRBJ1-1; V: TRBV4-1; size: -; D: -; CDR3: CASSQEGPRGTEAFF; DNA: TGCGCCAGCAGCCAAGAGGGGCCCAGGGGCACTGAAGCTTTCTTT
J: TRBJ2-1; V: TRBV20-1; size: -; D: TRBD2; CDR3: CSARDSGTTEYNEQFF; DNA: TGCAGTGCTAGAGATTCCGGGACTACCGAATACAATGAGCAGTTCTTC
J: TRBJ1-2; V: TRBV28; size: -; D: -; CDR3: CASSLTLDGGPYGYTF; DNA: TGTGCCAGCAGTCTCACTCTGGATGGGGGACCCTATGGCTACACCTTC
J: TRBJ2-6; V: TRBV18; size: -; D: -; CDR3: CASSPVNPSGANVLTF; DNA: TGTGCCAGCTCACCTGTAAACCCCTCTGGGGCCAACGTCCTGACTTTC
J: TRBJ2-7; V: TRBV27; size: few; D: TRBD1; CDR3: CASSPHTGTGARSYF; DNA: TGTGCCAGCAGTCCCCACACCGGGACAGGGGCACGGTCGTACTTC
J: TRBJ1-2; V: TRBV7-2; size: -; D: -; CDR3: CASGPQTNYGYTF; DNA: TGTGCCAGCGGCCCCCAAACTAACTATGGCTACACCTTC
J: TRBJ2-2; V: TRBV7-9; size: once; D: -; CDR3: CASCLNTGELFF; DNA: TGTGCCAGTTGTTTGAACACCGGGGAGCTGTTTTTT
J: TRBJ2-5; V: TRBV2; size: -; D: -; CDR3: CASSPALGKETQYF; DNA: TGTGCCAGCAGTCCCGCACTGGGAAAGGAGACCCAGTACTTC
J: TRBJ2-7; V: TRBV6-2/TRBV6-3; size: once; D: TRBD1; CDR3: CASSRLGQGAYEQYF; DNA: TGTGCCAGCAGCCGACTGGGACAGGGGGCCTACGAGCAGTACTTC
J: TRBJ1-4; V: TRBV5-1; size: -; D: TRBD1; CDR3: CASSSRTGGMSEKLFF; DNA: TGCGCCAGCAGCTCGAGAACAGGGGGTATGAGTGAAAAACTGTTTTTT
J: TRBJ2-3; V: TRBV20-1; size: -; D: TRBD2; CDR3: CSAPPSGGASDTQYF; DNA: TGCAGTGCTCCCCCAAGCGGGGGGGCTTCAGATACGCAGTATTTT
J: TRBJ1-1; V: TRBV29-1; size: few; D: -; CDR3: CSVQLGFASTEAFF; DNA: TGCAGCGTTCAACTAGGGTTTGCGAGCACTGAAGCTTTCTTT
J: TRBJ1-2; V: TRBV7-9; size: few; D: TRBD1; CDR3: CASSLAHHTGEANYGYTF; DNA: TGTGCCAGCAGCTTAGCGCATCATACAGGGGAAGCTAACTATGGCTACACCTTC
J: TRBJ2-5; V: TRBV27; size: -; D: TRBD2; CDR3: CASSRTRILETQYF; DNA: TGTGCCAGCAGCCGGACTAGGATACTAGAGACCCAGTACTTC
J: TRBJ1-4; V: TRBV13; size: once; D: -; CDR3: CASSPPRQNEKLFF; DNA: TGTGCCAGCAGCCCACCACGACAGAATGAAAAACTGTTTTTT
J: TRBJ2-5; V: TRBV7-9; size: -; D: TRBD1; CDR3: CASSAAGTGESQYF; DNA: TGTGCCAGCAGCGCAGCCGGGACAGGGGAGTCCCAGTACTTC
J: TRBJ1-5; V: TRBV29-1; size: -; D: -; CDR3: CSVKGQGNQPQHF; DNA: TGCAGCGTTAAGGGGCAGGGAAATCAGCCCCAGCATTTT
J: TRBJ1-4; V: TRBV28; size: -; D: -; CDR3: CATRRFRQRNEKLFF; DNA: TGTGCCACCCGAAGGTTTCGGCAACGGAATGAAAAACTGTTTTTT
J: TRBJ2-7; V: TRBV20-1; size: few; D: -; CDR3: CSAPTAGYEQYF; DNA: TGCAGTGCCCCCACCGCAGGCTACGAGCAGTACTTC